A selection of T cell receptor beta chains follows, all from one sample in a study of cytomegalovirus exposure and HLA in healthy donors. The data were produced by immunoSEQ multiplex PCR, yet TCRdb's version contains in-frame clones alone and is incomplete. The profile shows approximately 93,000 clones, 79% of them singletons. The sequencing sample was made of PBMCs. The receptors were gathered from a male donor in good health and CMV-seropositive. CDR3s include the opening cysteine and the closing phenylalanine or tryptophan. The order of the fields is V gene, J gene, clone size, D gene, CDR3 DNA, CDR3 protein. The D gene is left open where the match is weak. The size entry is marked missing in some rows and otherwise reads once, few, many or a size class.

TRBV6-5	TRBJ1-5	.	.	TGTGCCAGCAGTTTTCGACAGAATAGCAATCAGCCCCAGCATTTT	CASSFRQNSNQPQHF
TRBV6-6	TRBJ1-5	.	.	TGTGCCAGCAGTTACCCCCAGGCGGGTGGCAATCAGCCCCAGCATTTT	CASSYPQAGGNQPQHF
TRBV6-4	TRBJ1-2	.	TRBD1	TGTGCCAGCATAACAGGGGGCAAGGGTGGCTACACCTTC	CASITGGKGGYTF
TRBV6-1	TRBJ1-1	.	.	TGTGCCAGCAGTGATACGAGAGGGAACACTGAAGCTTTCTTT	CASSDTRGNTEAFF
TRBV7-8	TRBJ2-5	.	TRBD2	TGTGCCAGCAGCCCAGCGGGGGGTCTCAAAGAGACCCAGTACTTC	CASSPAGGLKETQYF
TRBV7-9	TRBJ2-7	.	.	TGTGCCAGCAGCCTCATCCAGGGGGAGCAGTACTTC	CASSLIQGEQYF
TRBV4-1	TRBJ2-5	.	.	TGCGCCAGCAGCCGCATGAGTGGGGGCCGGGAGACCCAGTACTTC	CASSRMSGGRETQYF
TRBV30	TRBJ1-1	once	.	TGTGCCTGGAGTGTGGGGGCTTGGACTGAAGCTTTCTTT	CAWSVGAWTEAFF
TRBV7-9	TRBJ1-2	.	TRBD1	TGTGCCAGCAGCTCCGGAGGGACAGGGAGGTTTCTTTATGGCTACACCTTC	CASSSGGTGRFLYGYTF
TRBV6-5	TRBJ1-4	.	.	TGTGCCAGCAGTTACTCGAGGCAGCTTAATGAAAAACTGTTTTTT	CASSYSRQLNEKLFF
TRBV27	TRBJ1-2	.	.	TGTGCCAGCAGTTACAGGGCGGGCTATGGCTACACCTTC	CASSYRAGYGYTF
TRBV7-3	TRBJ2-1	.	TRBD2	TGTGCCAGCAGCACGCGACTAGCTCACAATGAGCAGTTCTTC	CASSTRLAHNEQFF
TRBV5-1	TRBJ1-2	.	.	TGCGCCAGCAGCTTGGGCGAATACTATGGCTACACCTTC	CASSLGEYYGYTF
TRBV7-7	TRBJ2-1	.	.	TGTGCTAGCAGCCCAATAGGGGGGGGCGTTGAGCAGTTCTTC	CASSPIGGGVEQFF
TRBV18	TRBJ2-3	.	.	TGTGCCAGCTCCCGAAACGGAGGGGGGGCAGATACGCAGTATTTT	CASSRNGGGADTQYF
TRBV4-1	TRBJ1-2	.	.	TGCGCCAGCAGCCAAGTTTTCGGGGATGGCTACACCTTC	CASSQVFGDGYTF
TRBV30	TRBJ2-5	.	TRBD1	TGTGCCTGGAGTAACAGGGGTTACGAGACCCAGTACTTC	CAWSNRGYETQYF
TRBV19	TRBJ2-5	.	TRBD2	TGTGCCAGTAGTATTTCGGCGGGGGGAGTTCGGTACCAAGAGACCCAGTACTTC	CASSISAGGVRYQETQYF
TRBV30	TRBJ2-7	.	TRBD1	TGTGCCTGGAGTGCGACAGGGACCTACGAGCAGTACTTC	CAWSATGTYEQYF
TRBV4-2	TRBJ1-1	.	TRBD1	TGTGCCAGCAGCCAAAGGGGGCCTGACACTGAAGCTTTCTTT	CASSQRGPDTEAFF
TRBV29-1	TRBJ2-2	once	.	TGCAGCGTTACCGGGACGACAGGATTGGGGGAGCTGTTTTTT	CSVTGTTGLGELFF
TRBV2	TRBJ2-2	.	.	TGTGCCAGCAGTCAACAGGGTACCGGGGAGCTGTTTTTT	CASSQQGTGELFF
TRBV6-6	TRBJ1-2	.	.	TGTGCCAGCAGCACCGACGGGGGCTATGGCTACACCTTC	CASSTDGGYGYTF
TRBV11-2	TRBJ1-1	once	.	TGTGCCAGCAGAAATCCCGGACGGGGGAACACTGAAGCTTTCTTT	CASRNPGRGNTEAFF
TRBV7-6	TRBJ2-2	.	.	TGTGCCAGCAGCCGAAGGAACGGAGACACCGGGGAGCTGTTTTTT	CASSRRNGDTGELFF
TRBV6-1	TRBJ1-4	few	TRBD1	TGTGCCAGCAGTGGAGGGACAGAGGGTGAAAAACTGTTTTTT	CASSGGTEGEKLFF
TRBV27	TRBJ2-5	.	.	TGTGCCAGCAGTGTCTCCGCGGGATTCGGGACCCAGTACTTC	CASSVSAGFGTQYF
TRBV28	TRBJ1-5	.	TRBD1	TGTGCCCGGGGAAGGGACAGGGACCGTATGGGCAATCAGCCCCAGCATTTT	CARGRDRDRMGNQPQHF
TRBV19	TRBJ2-2	.	.	TGTGCCAGTAGTCCCGAGGGAGCCGGGGAGCTGTTTTTT	CASSPEGAGELFF
TRBV5-6	TRBJ1-5	.	TRBD1	TGTGCCAGCAGCACCGGACAGGGTTTTCGTCAGACCCAGCATTTT	CASSTGQGFRQTQHF
TRBV4-1	TRBJ2-2	.	TRBD1	TGCGCCAGCAGCCCCATGGGACAGGGTAATACCGGGGAGCTGTTTTTT	CASSPMGQGNTGELFF
TRBV5-1	TRBJ1-1	.	.	TGCGCCAGCAGCCCCCAAGCGGACACTGAAGCTTTCTTT	CASSPQADTEAFF